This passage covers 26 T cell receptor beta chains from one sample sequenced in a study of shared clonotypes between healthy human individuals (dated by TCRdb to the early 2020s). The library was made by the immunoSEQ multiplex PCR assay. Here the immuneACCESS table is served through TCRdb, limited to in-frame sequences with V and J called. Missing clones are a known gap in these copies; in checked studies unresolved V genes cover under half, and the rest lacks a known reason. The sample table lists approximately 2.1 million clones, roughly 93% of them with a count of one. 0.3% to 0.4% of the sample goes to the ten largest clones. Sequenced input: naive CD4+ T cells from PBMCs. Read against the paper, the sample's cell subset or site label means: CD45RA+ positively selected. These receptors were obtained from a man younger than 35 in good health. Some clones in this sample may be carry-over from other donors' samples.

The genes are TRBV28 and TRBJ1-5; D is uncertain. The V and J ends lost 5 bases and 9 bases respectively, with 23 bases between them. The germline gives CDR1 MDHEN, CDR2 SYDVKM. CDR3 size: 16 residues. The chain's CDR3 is CASSRGPITGRWPQHF. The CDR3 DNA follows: TGTGCCAGCAGTCGAGGGCCCATAACGGGGAGGTGGCCCCAGCATTTT.

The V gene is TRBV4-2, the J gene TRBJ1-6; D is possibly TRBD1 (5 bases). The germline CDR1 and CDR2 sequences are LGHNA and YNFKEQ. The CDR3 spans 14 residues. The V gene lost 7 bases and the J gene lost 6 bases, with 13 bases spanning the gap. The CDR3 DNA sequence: TGTGCCAGCACCGGGGACGGAGGTAATTCACCCCTCCACTTT. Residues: CASTGDGGNSPLHF.

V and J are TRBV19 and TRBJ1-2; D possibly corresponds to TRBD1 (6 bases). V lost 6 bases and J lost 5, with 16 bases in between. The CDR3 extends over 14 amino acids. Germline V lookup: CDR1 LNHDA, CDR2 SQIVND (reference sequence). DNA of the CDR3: TGTGCCAGTAGCCAGAGACAGGAGGTGTATGGCTACACCTTC. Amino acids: CASSQRQEVYGYTF.

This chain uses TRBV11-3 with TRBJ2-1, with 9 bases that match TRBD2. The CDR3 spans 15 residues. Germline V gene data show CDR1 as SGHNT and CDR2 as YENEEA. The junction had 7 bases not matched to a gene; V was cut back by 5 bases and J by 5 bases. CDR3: CASSPTRGGNNEQFF. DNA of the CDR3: TGTGCCAGCAGCCCAACGCGGGGGGGAAACAATGAGCAGTTCTTC.

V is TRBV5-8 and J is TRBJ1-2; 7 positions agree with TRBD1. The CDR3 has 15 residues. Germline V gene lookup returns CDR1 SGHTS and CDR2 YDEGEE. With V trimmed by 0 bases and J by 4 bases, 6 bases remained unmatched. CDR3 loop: CASSLGLRQGYGYTF. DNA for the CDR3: TGTGCCAGCAGCTTGGGTCTTAGACAGGGCTATGGCTACACCTTC.

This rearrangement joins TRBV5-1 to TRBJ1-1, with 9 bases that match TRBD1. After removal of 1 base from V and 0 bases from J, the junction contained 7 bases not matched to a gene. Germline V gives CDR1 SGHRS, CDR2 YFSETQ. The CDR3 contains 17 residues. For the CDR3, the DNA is TGCGCCAGCAGCTTGAATAGGACAGGGGTCATGAACACTGAAGCTTTCTTT. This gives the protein CASSLNRTGVMNTEAFF.

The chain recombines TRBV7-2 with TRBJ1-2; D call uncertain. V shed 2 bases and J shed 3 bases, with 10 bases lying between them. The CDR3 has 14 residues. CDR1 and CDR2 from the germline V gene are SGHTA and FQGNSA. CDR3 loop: CASSLQLVDYGYTF. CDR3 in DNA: TGTGCCAGCAGCTTACAGTTGGTCGACTATGGCTACACCTTC. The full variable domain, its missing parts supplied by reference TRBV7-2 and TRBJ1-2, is GAGVSQSPSNKVTEKGKDVELRCDPISGHTALYWYRQSLGQGLEFLIYFQGNSAPDKSGLPSDRFSAERTGGSVSTLTIQRTQQEDSAVYLCASSLQLVDYGYTFGSGTRLTVV.

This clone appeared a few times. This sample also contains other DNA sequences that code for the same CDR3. The DNA for the CDR3 is TGCGCCAGCAGCCAAGAATGGGGCACTGAAGCTTTCTTT. It encodes CASSQEWGTEAFF. This chain connects TRBV4-3 to TRBJ1-1; no firm D call. Germline assignment: CDR1 LGHNA and CDR2 YSLEER. CDR3 length equals 13 residues. Trimming removed 0 bases from V and 4 bases from J, with 6 bases in between.

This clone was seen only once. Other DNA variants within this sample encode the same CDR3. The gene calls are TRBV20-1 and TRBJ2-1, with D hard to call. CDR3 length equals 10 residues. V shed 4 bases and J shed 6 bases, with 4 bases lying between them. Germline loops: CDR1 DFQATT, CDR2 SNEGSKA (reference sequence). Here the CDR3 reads CSATGNEQFF. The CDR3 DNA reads TGCAGTGCTACTGGCAATGAGCAGTTCTTC.

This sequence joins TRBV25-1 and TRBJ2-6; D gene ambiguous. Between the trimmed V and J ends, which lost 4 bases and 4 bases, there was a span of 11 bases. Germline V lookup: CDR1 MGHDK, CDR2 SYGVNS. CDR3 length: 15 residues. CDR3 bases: TGTGCCAGCAGTGTAGCAGGATTAGGGGCCAACGTCCTGACTTTC. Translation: CASSVAGLGANVLTF.

The CDR3 loop reads CASSERQGASTDTQYF. In nucleotides, the CDR3 is TGTGCCAGCAGCGAAAGACAGGGGGCTAGCACAGATACGCAGTATTTT. The chain employs TRBV7-7 and TRBJ2-3; the match to TRBD1 covers 10 bases. CDR1 SSHAT and CDR2 FNYEAQ come from the germline V gene (reference sequence). This CDR3 region has 16 residues. V trimming: 5 bases; J trimming: 0 bases; junction bases outside the gene matches: 5.

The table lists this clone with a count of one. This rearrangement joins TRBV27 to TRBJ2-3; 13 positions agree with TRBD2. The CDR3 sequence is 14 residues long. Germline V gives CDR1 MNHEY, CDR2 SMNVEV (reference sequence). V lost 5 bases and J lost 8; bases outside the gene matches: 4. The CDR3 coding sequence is TGTGCCAGCAGTGCGCGACTAGCGGGAGGTACGCAGTATTTT. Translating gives CASSARLAGGTQYF.

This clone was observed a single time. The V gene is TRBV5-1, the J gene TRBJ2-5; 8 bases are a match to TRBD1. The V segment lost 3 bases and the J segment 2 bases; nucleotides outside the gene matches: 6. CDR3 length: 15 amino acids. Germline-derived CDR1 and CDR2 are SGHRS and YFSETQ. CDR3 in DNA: TGCGCCAGCAGCTCAGGACAGGGAACACAAGAGACCCAGTACTTC. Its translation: CASSSGQGTQETQYF.

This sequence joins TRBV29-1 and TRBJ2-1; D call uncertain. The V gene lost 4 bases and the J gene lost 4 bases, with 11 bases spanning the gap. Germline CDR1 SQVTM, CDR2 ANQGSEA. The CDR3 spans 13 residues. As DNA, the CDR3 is TGCAGCGTTGTAGGGCAGAATTACAATGAGCAGTTCTTC. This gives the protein CSVVGQNYNEQFF.

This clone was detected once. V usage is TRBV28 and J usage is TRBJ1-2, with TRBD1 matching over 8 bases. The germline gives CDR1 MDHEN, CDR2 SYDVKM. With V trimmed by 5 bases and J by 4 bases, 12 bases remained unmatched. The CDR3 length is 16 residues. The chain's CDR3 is CASSTNSGGTPYGYTF. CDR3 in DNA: TGTGCCAGCAGTACGAATTCAGGGGGCACCCCCTATGGCTACACCTTC.

The CDR3 DNA is TGTGCCAGCAGCCTCTTCGACGGGAACACTGAAGCTTTCTTT. Its translation is CASSLFDGNTEAFF. V is TRBV9 and J is TRBJ1-1; D not certain. V lost 4 bases, J lost 1 base, and 11 bases lay in between. This CDR3 has 14 amino acids. Germline V gene lookup returns CDR1 SGDLS and CDR2 YYNGEE.

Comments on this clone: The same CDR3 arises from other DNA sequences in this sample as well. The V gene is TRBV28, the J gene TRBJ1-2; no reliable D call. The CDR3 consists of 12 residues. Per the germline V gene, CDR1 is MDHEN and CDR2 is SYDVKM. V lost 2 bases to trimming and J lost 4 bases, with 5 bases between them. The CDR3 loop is CASSLSSYGYTF. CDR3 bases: TGTGCCAGCAGTTTAAGTTCCTATGGCTACACCTTC.

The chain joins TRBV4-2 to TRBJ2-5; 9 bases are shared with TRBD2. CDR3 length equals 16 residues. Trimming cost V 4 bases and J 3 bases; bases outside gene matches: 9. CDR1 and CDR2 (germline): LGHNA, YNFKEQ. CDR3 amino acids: CASSPSLVAGEETQYF. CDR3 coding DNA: TGTGCCAGCAGCCCCTCCTTGGTAGCGGGAGAAGAGACCCAGTACTTC.

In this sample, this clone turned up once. The CDR3, as DNA: TGTGCCAGCAGTGACCGGGCCCAGGGCCGGGAAAAACTGTTTTTT. This codes for CASSDRAQGREKLFF. J is TRBJ1-4 and V is TRBV6-1; TRBD1 is a possible D gene (5 bases). This CDR3 contains 15 residues. V was pared by 3 bases and J by 8 bases, with 16 bases between. The germline gives CDR1 MNHNS, CDR2 SASEGT.

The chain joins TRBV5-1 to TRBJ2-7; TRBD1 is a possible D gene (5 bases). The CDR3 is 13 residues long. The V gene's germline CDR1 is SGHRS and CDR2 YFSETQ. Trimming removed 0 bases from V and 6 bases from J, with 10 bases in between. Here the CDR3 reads CASSLGSGAEQYF. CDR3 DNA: TGCGCCAGCAGCTTGGGGAGTGGGGCCGAGCAGTACTTC.

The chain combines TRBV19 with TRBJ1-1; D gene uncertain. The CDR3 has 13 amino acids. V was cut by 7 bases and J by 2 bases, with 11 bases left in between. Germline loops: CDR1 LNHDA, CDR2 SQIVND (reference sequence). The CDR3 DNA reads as TGTGCCAGTACCCCCTTAGGCAACACTGAAGCTTTCTTT. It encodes CASTPLGNTEAFF. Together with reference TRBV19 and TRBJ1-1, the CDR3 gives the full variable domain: DGGITQSPKYLFRKEGQNVTLSCEQNLNHDAMYWYRQDPGQGLRLIYYSQIVNDFQKGDIAEGYSVSREKKESFPLTVTSAQKNPTAFYLCASTPLGNTEAFFGQGTRLTVV.

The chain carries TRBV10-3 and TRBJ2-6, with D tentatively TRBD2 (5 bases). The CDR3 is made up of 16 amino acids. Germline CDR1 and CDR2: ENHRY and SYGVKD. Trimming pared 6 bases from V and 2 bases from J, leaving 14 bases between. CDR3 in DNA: TGTGCCATCAGGGAGGACTGGGTGGCTGGGGCCAACGTCCTGACTTTC. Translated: CAIREDWVAGANVLTF.

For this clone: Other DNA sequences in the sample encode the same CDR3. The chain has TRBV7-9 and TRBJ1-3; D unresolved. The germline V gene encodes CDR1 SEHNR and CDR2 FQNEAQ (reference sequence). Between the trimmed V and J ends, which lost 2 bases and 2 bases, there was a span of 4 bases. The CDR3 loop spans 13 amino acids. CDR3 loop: CASSLYTGNTIYF. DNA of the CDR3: TGTGCCAGCAGCTTATACACTGGAAACACCATATATTTT.

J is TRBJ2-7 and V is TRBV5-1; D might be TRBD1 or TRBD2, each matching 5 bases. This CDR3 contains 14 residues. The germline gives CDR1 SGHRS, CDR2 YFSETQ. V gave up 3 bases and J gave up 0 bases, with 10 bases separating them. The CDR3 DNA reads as TGCGCCAGCAGCTCCTCGGGGCCCTCCTACGAGCAGTACTTC. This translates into CASSSSGPSYEQYF.

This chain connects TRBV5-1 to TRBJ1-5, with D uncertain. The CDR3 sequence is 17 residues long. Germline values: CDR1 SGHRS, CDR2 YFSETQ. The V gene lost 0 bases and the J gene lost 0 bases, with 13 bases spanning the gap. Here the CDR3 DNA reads TGCGCCAGCAGCTTGGGAGTCCCGGGAATTAGCAATCAGCCCCAGCATTTT. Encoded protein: CASSLGVPGISNQPQHF.

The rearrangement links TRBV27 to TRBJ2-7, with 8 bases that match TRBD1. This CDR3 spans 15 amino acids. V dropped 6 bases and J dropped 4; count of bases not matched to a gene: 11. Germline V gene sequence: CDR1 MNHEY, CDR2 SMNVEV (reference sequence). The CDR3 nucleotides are TGTGCCAGCAGGCGACAGGGGCCCCTTTGGTACGAGCAGTACTTC. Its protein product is CASRRQGPLWYEQYF.